Only a few counts were recorded for the clone carrying this TCR beta chain. As yet, its antigen is unknown. The data are from a study of cytomegalovirus exposure and HLA in healthy donors. PCR was performed using 60 Vbeta and 13 Jbeta primers. The protocol was immunoSEQ multiplex PCR, while the TCRdb copy is restricted to in-frame clones and leaves out a portion. The table has about 85,000 clones, 60% to 80% seen once. The V gene lost 5 bases and the J gene lost 3 bases, with 19 bases spanning the gap. The V gene's germline CDR1 is LNHNV and CDR2 YYDKDF (reference sequence). The CDR3 totals 16 residues. General study findings and limits: Later analysis demonstrated an association between a missense DCLRE1C variant and TCR beta V- and J-gene trimming. Confirmation in vitro established that a few CMV-associated chains were specific for CMV antigens.

Specimen: PBMCs. The sequence came from a boy aged 5-17 years in good health and CMV-seronegative. This chain connects TRBV15 to TRBJ1-2; TRBD1 might be the D (5 bases). CDR3 residues: CATSSHPGREDYGYTF. As DNA, the CDR3 is TGTGCCACCAGCTCCCACCCAGGCAGGGAAGACTATGGCTACACCTTC.